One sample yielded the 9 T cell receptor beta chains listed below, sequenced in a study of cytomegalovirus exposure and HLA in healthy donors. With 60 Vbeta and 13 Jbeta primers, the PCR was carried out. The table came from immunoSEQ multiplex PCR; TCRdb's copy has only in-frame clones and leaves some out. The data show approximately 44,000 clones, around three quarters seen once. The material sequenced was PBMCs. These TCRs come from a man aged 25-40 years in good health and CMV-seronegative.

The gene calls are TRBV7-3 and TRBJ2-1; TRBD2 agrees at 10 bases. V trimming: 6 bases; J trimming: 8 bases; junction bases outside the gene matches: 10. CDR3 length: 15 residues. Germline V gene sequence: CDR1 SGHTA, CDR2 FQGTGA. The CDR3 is CASRYASGSTDEQFF. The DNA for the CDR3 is TGTGCCAGCAGGTACGCTAGCGGGAGTACGGATGAGCAGTTCTTC.

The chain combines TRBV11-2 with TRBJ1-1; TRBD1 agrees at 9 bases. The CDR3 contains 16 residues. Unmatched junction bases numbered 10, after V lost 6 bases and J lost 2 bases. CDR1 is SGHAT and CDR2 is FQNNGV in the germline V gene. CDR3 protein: CASSLQGAASNTEAFF. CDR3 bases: TGTGCCAGCAGTCTACAGGGGGCGGCCTCTAACACTGAAGCTTTCTTT.

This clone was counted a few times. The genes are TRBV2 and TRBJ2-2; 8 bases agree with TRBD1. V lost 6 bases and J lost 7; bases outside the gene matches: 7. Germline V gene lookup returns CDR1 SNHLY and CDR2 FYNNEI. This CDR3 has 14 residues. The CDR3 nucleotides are TGTGCCAGCAGAGACAGGGGATCGGGCGGGGAGCTGTTTTTT. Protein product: CASRDRGSGGELFF. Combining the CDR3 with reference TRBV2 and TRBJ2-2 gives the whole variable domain EPEVTQTPSHQVTQMGQEVILRCVPISNHLYFYWYRQILGQKVEFLVSFYNNEISEKSEIFDDQFSVERPDGSNFTLKIRSTKLEDSAMYFCASRDRGSGGELFFGEGSRLTVL.

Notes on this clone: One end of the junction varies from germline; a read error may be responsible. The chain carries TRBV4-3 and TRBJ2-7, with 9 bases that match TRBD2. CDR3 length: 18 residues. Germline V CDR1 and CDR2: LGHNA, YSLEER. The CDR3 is CASGQDPKGLALGYEQYF. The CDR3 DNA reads TGCGCCAGCGGCCAAGACCCCAAAGGACTAGCGTTGGGCTACGAGCAGTACTTC.

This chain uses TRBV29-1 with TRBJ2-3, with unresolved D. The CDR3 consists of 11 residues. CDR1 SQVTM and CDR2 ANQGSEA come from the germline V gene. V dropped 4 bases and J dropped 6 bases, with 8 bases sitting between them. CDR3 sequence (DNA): TGCAGCGTTGTTCCCCCGGATACGCAGTATTTT. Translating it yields CSVVPPDTQYF.

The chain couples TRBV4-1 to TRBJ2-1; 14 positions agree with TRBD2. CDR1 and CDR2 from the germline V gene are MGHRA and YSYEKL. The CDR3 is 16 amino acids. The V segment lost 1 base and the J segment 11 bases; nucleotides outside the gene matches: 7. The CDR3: CASSQGLAGGPRKQFF. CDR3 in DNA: TGCGCCAGCAGCCAAGGACTAGCGGGAGGGCCTAGAAAGCAGTTCTTC.

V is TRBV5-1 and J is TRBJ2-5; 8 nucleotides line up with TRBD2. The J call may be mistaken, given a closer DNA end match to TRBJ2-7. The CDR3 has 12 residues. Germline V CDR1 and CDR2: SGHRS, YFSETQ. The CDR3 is CASSSTSAEQYF. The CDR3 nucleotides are TGCGCCAGCAGCTCGACTAGCGCCGAGCAGTACTTC.

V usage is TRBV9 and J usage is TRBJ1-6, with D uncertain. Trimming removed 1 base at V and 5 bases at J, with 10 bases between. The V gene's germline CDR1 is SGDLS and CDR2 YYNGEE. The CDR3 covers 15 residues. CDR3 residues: CASSVKVGDNSPLHF. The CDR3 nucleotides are TGTGCCAGCAGCGTAAAGGTCGGAGATAATTCACCCCTCCACTTT.

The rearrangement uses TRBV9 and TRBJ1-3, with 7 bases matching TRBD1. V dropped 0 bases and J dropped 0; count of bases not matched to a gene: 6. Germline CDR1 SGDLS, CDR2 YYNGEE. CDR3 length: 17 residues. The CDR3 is CASSVGDRHPSGNTIYF. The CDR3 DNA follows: TGTGCCAGCAGCGTAGGGGACAGACACCCCTCTGGAAACACCATATATTTT.